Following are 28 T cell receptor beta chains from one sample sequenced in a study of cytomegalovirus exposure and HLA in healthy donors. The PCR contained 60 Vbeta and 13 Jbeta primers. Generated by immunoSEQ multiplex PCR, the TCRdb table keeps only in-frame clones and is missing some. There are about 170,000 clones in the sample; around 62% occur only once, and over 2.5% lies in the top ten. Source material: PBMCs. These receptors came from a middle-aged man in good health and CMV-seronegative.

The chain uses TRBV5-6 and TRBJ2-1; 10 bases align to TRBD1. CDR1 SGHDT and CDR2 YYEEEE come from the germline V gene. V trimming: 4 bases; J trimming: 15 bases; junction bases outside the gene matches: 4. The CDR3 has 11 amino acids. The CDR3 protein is CASSPGQGPFF. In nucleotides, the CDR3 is TGTGCCAGCAGCCCGGGACAGGGGCCGTTCTTC. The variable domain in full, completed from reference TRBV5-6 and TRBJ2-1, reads DAGVTQSPTHLIKTRGQQVTLRCSPKSGHDTVSWYQQALGQGPQFIFQYYEEEERQRGNFPDRFSGHQFPNYSSELNVNALLLGDSALYLCASSPGQGPFFGPGTRLTVL.

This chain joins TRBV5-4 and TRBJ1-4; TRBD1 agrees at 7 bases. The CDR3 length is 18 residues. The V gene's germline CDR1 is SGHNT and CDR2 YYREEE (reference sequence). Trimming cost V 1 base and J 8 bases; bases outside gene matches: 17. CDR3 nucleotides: TGTGCCAGCAGCTTGCTTTCCGCCGGAGGGGGCGCGCGAGAAAAACTGTTTTTT. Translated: CASSLLSAGGGAREKLFF.

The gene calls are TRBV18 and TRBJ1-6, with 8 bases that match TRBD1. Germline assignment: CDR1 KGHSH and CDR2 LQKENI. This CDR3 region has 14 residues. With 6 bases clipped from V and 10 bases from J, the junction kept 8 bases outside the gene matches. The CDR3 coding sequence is TGTGCCAGCTCGCCGACAGGGGAGGGATCACCCCTCCACTTT. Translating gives CASSPTGEGSPLHF.

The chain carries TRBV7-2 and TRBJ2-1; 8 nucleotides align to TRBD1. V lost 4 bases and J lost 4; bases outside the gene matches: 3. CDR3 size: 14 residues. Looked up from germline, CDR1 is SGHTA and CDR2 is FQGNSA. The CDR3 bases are TGTGCCAGCAGCTCCGGACAGGGTTACAATGAGCAGTTCTTC. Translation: CASSSGQGYNEQFF.

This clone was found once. Here the CDR3 reads CASSQDRDRYNEQFF. For the CDR3, the DNA is TGCGCCAGCAGCCAAGACCGGGACAGGTACAATGAGCAGTTCTTC. The chain links TRBV5-1 to TRBJ2-1; 8 bases match TRBD1. Trimming took 4 bases from V and 4 from J; bases not matched to a gene: 7. The CDR3 has 15 residues. CDR1 SGHRS and CDR2 YFSETQ come from the germline V gene.

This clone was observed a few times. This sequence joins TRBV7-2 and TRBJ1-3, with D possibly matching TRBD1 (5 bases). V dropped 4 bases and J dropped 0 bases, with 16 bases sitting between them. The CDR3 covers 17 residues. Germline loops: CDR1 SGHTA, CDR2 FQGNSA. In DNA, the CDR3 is TGTGCCAGCAGCTCCAGACTTGACAGAACCTCTGGAAACACCATATATTTT. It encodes CASSSRLDRTSGNTIYF.

The CDR3 region is CASGLQNNEKLFF. CDR3 nucleotides: TGTGCTAGTGGTCTCCAGAATAATGAAAAACTGTTTTTT. The chain combines TRBV12-5 with TRBJ1-4; unclear D gene. The CDR3 length is 13 residues. Trimming shortened V by 5 bases and J by 4 bases, and 8 bases separated the two germline ends. Germline CDR1 is LGHNT and CDR2 is FRNRAP.

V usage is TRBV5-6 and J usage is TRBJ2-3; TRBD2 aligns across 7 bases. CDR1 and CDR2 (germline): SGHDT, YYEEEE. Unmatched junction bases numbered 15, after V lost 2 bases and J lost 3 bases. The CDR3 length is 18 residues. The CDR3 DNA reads TGTGCCAGCAGCTTTGGTGTTTGGGCTAGCGGTATTACAGATACGCAGTATTTT. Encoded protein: CASSFGVWASGITDTQYF.

The CDR3 spells CASSIRQGGNGELFF. CDR3 nucleotide sequence: TGCGCCAGCAGCATACGACAGGGGGGGAACGGGGAGCTGTTTTTT. This chain joins TRBV5-1 and TRBJ2-2, with 9 bases lining up with TRBD1. The CDR3 covers 15 residues. Germline assignment: CDR1 SGHRS and CDR2 YFSETQ. V was pared by 4 bases and J by 7 bases, with 8 bases of the junction left unmatched. The full variable domain, its missing parts supplied by reference TRBV5-1 and TRBJ2-2, is KAGVTQTPRYLIKTRGQQVTLSCSPISGHRSVSWYQQTPGQGLQFLFEYFSETQRNKGNFPGRFSGRQFSNSRSEMNVSTLELGDSALYLCASSIRQGGNGELFFGEGSRLTVL.

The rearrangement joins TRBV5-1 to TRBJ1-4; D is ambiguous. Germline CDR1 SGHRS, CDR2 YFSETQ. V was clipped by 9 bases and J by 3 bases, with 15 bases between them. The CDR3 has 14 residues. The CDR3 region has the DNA TGCGCCACCTCGGCAGGCTATCCTAATGAAAAACTGTTTTTT. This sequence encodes CATSAGYPNEKLFF.

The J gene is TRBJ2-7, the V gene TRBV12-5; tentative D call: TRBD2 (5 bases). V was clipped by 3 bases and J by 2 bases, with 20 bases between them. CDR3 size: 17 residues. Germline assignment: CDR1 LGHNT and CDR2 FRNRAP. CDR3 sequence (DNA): TGTGCTAGTGGTTTCTTCGGTGCGGGCGGAGTCCCCTACGAGCAGTACTTC. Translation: CASGFFGAGGVPYEQYF.

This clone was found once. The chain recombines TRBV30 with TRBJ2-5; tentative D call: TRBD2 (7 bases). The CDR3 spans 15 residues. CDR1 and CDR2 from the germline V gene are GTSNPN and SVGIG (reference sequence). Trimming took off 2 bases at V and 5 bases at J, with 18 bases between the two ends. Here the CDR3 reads CAWSIVGGRMETQYF. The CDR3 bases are TGTGCCTGGAGTATAGTCGGGGGGCGCATGGAGACCCAGTACTTC. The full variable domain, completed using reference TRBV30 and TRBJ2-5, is SQTIHQWPATLVQPVGSPLSLECTVEGTSNPNLYWYRQAAGRGLQLLFYSVGIGQISSEVPQNLSASRPQDRQFILSSKKLLLSDSGFYLCAWSIVGGRMETQYFGPGTRLLVL.

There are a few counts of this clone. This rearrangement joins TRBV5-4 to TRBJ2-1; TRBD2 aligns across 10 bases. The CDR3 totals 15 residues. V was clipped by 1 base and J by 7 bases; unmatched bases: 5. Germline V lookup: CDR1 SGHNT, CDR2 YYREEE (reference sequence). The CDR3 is CASSLPAGGLNEQFF. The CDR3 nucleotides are TGTGCCAGCAGCTTGCCAGCGGGGGGGCTAAATGAGCAGTTCTTC.

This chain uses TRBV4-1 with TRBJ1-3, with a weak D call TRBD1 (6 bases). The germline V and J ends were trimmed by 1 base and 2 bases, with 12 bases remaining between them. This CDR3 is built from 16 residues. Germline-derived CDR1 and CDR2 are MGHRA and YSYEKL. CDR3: CASSQVAAGAGNTIYF. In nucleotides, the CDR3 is TGCGCCAGCAGCCAAGTCGCCGCAGGGGCTGGAAACACCATATATTTT.

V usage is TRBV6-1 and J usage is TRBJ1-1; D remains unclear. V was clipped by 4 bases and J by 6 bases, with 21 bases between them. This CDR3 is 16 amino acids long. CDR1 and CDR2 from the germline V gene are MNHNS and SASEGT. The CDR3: CASSGAGINKTPEAFF. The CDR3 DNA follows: TGTGCCAGCAGTGGGGCAGGAATCAACAAAACCCCTGAAGCTTTCTTT.

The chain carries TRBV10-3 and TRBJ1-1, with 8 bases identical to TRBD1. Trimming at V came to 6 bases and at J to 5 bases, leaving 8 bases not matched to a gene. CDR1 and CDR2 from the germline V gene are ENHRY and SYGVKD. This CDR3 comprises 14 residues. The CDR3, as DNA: TGTGCCATCAGCGGAGACAGGGGAGGGACTGAAGCTTTCTTT. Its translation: CAISGDRGGTEAFF.

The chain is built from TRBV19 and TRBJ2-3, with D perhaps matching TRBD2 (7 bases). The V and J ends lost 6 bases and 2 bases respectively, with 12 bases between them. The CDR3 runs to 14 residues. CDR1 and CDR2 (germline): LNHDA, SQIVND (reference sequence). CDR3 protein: CASRDGGPTDTQYF. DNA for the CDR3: TGTGCCAGTAGGGACGGGGGGCCCACAGATACGCAGTATTTT.

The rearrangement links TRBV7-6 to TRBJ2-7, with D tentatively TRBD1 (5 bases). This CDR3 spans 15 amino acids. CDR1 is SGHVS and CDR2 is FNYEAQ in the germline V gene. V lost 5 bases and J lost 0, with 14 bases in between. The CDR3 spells CASSQRDSSSYEQYF. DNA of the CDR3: TGTGCCAGCAGCCAGCGAGACAGCAGCTCCTACGAGCAGTACTTC.

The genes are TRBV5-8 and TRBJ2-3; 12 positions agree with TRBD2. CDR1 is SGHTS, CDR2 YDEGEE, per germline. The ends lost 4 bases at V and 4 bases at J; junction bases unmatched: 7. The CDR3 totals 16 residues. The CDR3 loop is CASSTPSGGAADTQYF. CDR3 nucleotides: TGTGCCAGCAGCACCCCTAGCGGGGGGGCTGCAGATACGCAGTATTTT.

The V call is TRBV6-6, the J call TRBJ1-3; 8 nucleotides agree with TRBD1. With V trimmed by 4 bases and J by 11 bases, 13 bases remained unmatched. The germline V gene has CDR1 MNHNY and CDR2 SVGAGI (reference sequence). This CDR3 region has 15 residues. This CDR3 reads CASSFGQGDTLPIYF. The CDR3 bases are TGTGCCAGCAGTTTCGGACAGGGCGACACTTTGCCCATATATTTT.

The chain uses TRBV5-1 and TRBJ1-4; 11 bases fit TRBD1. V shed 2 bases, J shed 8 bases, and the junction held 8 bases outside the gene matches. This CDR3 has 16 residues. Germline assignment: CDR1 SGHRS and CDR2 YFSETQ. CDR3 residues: CASSLTRTGGAEKLFF. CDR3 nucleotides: TGCGCCAGCAGCTTAACCCGGACAGGGGGCGCGGAAAAACTGTTTTTT.

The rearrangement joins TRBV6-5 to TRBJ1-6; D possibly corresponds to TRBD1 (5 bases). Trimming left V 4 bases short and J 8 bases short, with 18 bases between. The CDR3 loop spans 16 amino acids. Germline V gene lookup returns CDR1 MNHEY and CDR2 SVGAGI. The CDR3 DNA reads TGTGCCAGCAGTTCGGATTTTGGGGGAGGGGATTCACCCCTCCACTTT. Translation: CASSSDFGGGDSPLHF.

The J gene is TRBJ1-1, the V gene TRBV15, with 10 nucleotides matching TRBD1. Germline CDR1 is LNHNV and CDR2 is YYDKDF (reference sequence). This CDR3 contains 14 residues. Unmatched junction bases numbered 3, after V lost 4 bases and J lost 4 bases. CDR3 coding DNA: TGTGCCACCAGCACCGGACAGGGGGGCACTGAAGCTTTCTTT. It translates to CATSTGQGGTEAFF. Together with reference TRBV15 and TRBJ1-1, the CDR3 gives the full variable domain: DAMVIQNPRYQVTQFGKPVTLSCSQTLNHNVMYWYQQKSSQAPKLLFHYYDKDFNNEADTPDNFQSRRPNTSFCFLDIRSPGLGDTAMYLCATSTGQGGTEAFFGQGTRLTVV.

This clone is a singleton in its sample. DNA for the CDR3: TGTGCCAGCAGCTTCTTTGGGACTAGCGGAACCTACGAGCAGTACTTC. Protein sequence: CASSFFGTSGTYEQYF. The chain carries TRBV5-6 and TRBJ2-5; 11 bases are shared with TRBD2. With the DNA end fitting TRBJ2-7 better, the J assignment may be wrong. This CDR3 has 16 residues. Germline CDR1 is SGHDT and CDR2 is YYEEEE.

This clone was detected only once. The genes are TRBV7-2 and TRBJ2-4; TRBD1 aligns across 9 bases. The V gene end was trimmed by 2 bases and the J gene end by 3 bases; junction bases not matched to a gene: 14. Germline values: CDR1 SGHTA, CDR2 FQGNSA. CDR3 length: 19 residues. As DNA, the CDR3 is TGTGCCAGCAGCTTAAATTTACAGGGGGCGCTCGGTGACAAAAACATTCAGTACTTC. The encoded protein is CASSLNLQGALGDKNIQYF.

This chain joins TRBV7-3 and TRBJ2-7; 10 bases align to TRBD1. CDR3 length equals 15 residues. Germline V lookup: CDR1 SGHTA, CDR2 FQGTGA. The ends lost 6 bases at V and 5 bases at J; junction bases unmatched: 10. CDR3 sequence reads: CASRTGTGVGDEQYF. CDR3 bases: TGTGCCAGCAGAACCGGGACAGGGGTTGGCGACGAGCAGTACTTC. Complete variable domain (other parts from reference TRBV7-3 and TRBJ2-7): GAGVSQTPSNKVTEKGKYVELRCDPISGHTALYWYRQSLGQGPEFLIYFQGTGAADDSGLPNDRFFAVRPEGSVSTLKIQRTERGDSAVYLCASRTGTGVGDEQYFGPGTRLTVT.

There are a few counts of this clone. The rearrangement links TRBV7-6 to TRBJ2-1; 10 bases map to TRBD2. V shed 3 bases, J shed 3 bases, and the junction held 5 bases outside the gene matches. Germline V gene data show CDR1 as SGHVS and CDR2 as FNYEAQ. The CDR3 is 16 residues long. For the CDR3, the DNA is TGTGCCAGCAGCTTGGCTAGCGGGGGAGTCTACAATGAGCAGTTCTTC. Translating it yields CASSLASGGVYNEQFF.

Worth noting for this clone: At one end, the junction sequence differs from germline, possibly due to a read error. The CDR3 spells CASSALGTKNF. Here the CDR3 DNA reads TGTGCCAGCAGTGCCTTAGGGACAAAAAACTTT. The chain combines TRBV2 with TRBJ1-6, with D tentatively TRBD1 (6 bases). The CDR3 has 11 residues. Germline CDR1 is SNHLY and CDR2 is FYNNEI. The full variable domain, in which reference TRBV2 and TRBJ1-6 provide the parts outside the CDR3, is EPEVTQTPSHQVTQMGQEVILRCVPISNHLYFYWYRQILGQKVEFLVSFYNNEISEKSEIFDDQFSVERPDGSNFTLKIRSTKLEDSAMYFCASSALGTKNFGNGTRLTVT.